The clone carrying this TCR beta chain was picked up many times. Its antigen is still unknown. Trimming shortened V by 5 bases and J by 2 bases, and 12 bases separated the two germline ends. CDR3 length: 14 residues. The data are from a study of T-cell reconstitution after alpha-beta-depleted transplantation in children. Findings and limits, study-wide: The main origin of T-cell counts and diversity one year after transplant was newly produced T cells. By about two months after transplant, alpha-beta T cells reportedly arose from several hundred graft clones that had expanded. Surviving recipient T cells and thymic progenitors produced the high day-60 TCRbeta diversity seen in some patients.

Unique molecular identifiers were used to barcode this TCRbeta library. TCRdb re-called the PCR reads through MiXCR, storing one row per CDR3 protein. The data contain about 580,000 distinct CDR3 sequences, 23% of them singletons. The rearrangement links TRBV12-3 or TRBV12-4 to TRBJ2-5; D is ambiguous. The sequencing here drew on PBMCs, mostly from graft donor cells, taken 360 days after TCRalphabeta/CD19-depleted stem cell transplant. The sequence was collected from a boy under three years old who had a stem cell transplant for acute myeloid leukemia, so the T cells may come from the graft donor. CDR3 in amino acids: CASSTDGVQETQYF. The DNA for the CDR3 is TGTGCCAGCAGTACTGACGGAGTACAAGAGACCCAGTACTTC.